Presented here are 17 T cell receptor beta chains from one specimen sequenced in a study of CD8 T cells in ankylosing spondylitis. Using its own MiXCR run on the 5' RACE reads, TCRdb lists one record per CDR3 protein. The table lists approximately 300,000 distinct CDR3 sequences, over 15% of them singletons. Sequenced: blood, either unsorted or a sorted T cell fraction (not recorded which). The receptors were sampled from a male donor with ankylosing spondylitis or in good health (not recorded which).

This clonotype was detected ten times or more. V gene TRBV4-2 combines with J gene TRBJ2-1; 7 positions match TRBD2. Germline lookup yields CDR1 LGHNA and CDR2 YNFKEQ. The ends lost 1 base at V and 4 bases at J; junction bases unmatched: 1. The CDR3 is made up of 14 amino acids. CDR3 DNA sequence: TGTGCCAGCAGCCAAGGGGGGGGGTACAATGAGCAGTTCTTC. Translating it yields CASSQGGGYNEQFF.

This clonotype was observed a few times. The V call is TRBV12-3 or TRBV12-4, the J call TRBJ1-4, with a weak D call TRBD1 (5 bases). There are 14 residues in the CDR3. With 3 bases removed from V and 7 bases from J, the gap between germline ends came to 12 bases. The CDR3 DNA reads TGTGCCAGCAGTTTTAGAAGGGGCAGTGAAAAACTGTTTTTT. Residues: CASSFRRGSEKLFF.

Comments on this clonotype: A read error may be the cause here, since a much bigger clone is one base away. V usage is TRBV24-1 and J usage is TRBJ2-3; D perhaps matches TRBD1 (6 bases). The CDR3 totals 14 residues. Germline-derived CDR1 and CDR2 are KGHDR and SFDVKD. CDR3 loop: CATSDLYRTATQYF. The CDR3 DNA reads as TGTGCCACCAGTGACCTTTACAGGACAGCTACGCAGTATTTT.

This clonotype was picked up many times. V gene TRBV5-1 combines with J gene TRBJ2-5; possibly TRBD2 for D (6 bases). The CDR3 is made up of 13 amino acids. Per germline, CDR1 SGHRS and CDR2 YFSETQ. V was clipped by 7 bases and J by 0 bases, with 10 bases between them. Here the CDR3 reads CASGGTYQETQYF. CDR3 sequence (DNA): TGCGCCAGCGGCGGGACGTACCAAGAGACCCAGTACTTC.

This clonotype was counted many times. J is TRBJ1-1 and V is TRBV12-3 or TRBV12-4, with a possible D match to TRBD1 (5 bases). The CDR3 extends over 13 amino acids. Between the trimmed V and J ends, which lost 4 bases and 5 bases, there was a span of 11 bases. DNA of the CDR3: TGTGCCAGCAGTTACGAGGGGAGGACTGAAGCTTTCTTT. The encoded protein is CASSYEGRTEAFF.

V usage is TRBV3-1 and J usage is TRBJ2-2, with unresolved D. The CDR3 has 15 amino acids. Germline V gene lookup returns CDR1 LGHDT and CDR2 YNNKEL (reference sequence). V was pared by 0 bases and J by 1 base, with 6 bases between. The CDR3 here is CASSQELRNTGELFF. CDR3 DNA: TGTGCCAGCAGCCAAGAACTAAGGAACACCGGGGAGCTGTTTTTT. Filled out from reference TRBV3-1 and TRBJ2-2, the complete variable domain reads DTAVSQTPKYLVTQMGNDKSIKCEQNLGHDTMYWYKQDSKKFLKIMFSYNNKELIINETVPNRFSPKSPDKAHLNLHINSLELGDSAVYFCASSQELRNTGELFFGEGSRLTVL.

This chain links TRBV5-5 with TRBJ2-5; D ambiguous. With 4 bases removed from V and 6 bases from J, the gap between germline ends came to 16 bases. In germline, CDR1 is SGHKS, CDR2 YYEKEE (reference sequence). The CDR3 runs 14 residues. CDR3 in DNA: TGTGCCAGCAGCCGAGAACTTCATGGAAAGACCCAGTACTTC. Protein sequence: CASSRELHGKTQYF.

This clonotype occurred a few times. This sequence joins TRBV5-1 and TRBJ2-7; possibly TRBD2 for D (5 bases). Germline lookup yields CDR1 SGHRS and CDR2 YFSETQ. The V and J ends lost 0 bases and 0 bases respectively, with 13 bases between them. The CDR3 runs to 16 residues. CDR3: CASSLGGSASSYEQYV. The CDR3 DNA reads as TGCGCCAGCAGCTTGGGGGGTAGCGCCAGCTCCTACGAGCAGTACGTC.

In this sample, this clonotype turned up many times. This chain uses TRBV9 with TRBJ2-2, with D possibly matching TRBD2 (5 bases). This CDR3 region has 15 residues. The germline V and J ends were trimmed by 0 bases and 3 bases, with 9 bases remaining between them. Germline values: CDR1 SGDLS, CDR2 YYNGEE. CDR3 sequence reads: CASSVVREHTGELFF. CDR3 sequence (DNA): TGTGCCAGCAGCGTAGTGAGGGAACACACCGGGGAGCTGTTTTTT.

The rearrangement joins TRBV7-3 to TRBJ2-2; 11 bases fit TRBD2. CDR3 length equals 19 residues. The J segment lost 0 bases and the V segment lost 5 bases, leaving 11 bases of the junction unmatched. In germline, CDR1 is SGHTA, CDR2 FQGTGA. DNA of the CDR3: TGTGCCAGCAGCCTAAGGCCCACGGGACTAGCGGCGAACACCGGGGAGCTGTTTTTT. It codes for CASSLRPTGLAANTGELFF.

This clonotype was detected only a few times. The genes are TRBV18 and TRBJ2-7, with TRBD2 identical over 11 bases. The CDR3 contains 12 residues. V was clipped by 8 bases and J by 6 bases; unmatched bases: 3. Germline loops: CDR1 KGHSH, CDR2 LQKENI. DNA of the CDR3: TGTGCCAGCCAGGGGACTAGCGGCGAGCAGTACGTC. Translation: CASQGTSGEQYV.

CDR3 sequence: CSVVVTGTSTDTQYF. The CDR3 nucleotides are TGCAGCGTTGTTGTTACAGGGACTAGCACAGATACGCAGTATTTT. The chain is built from TRBV29-1 and TRBJ2-3; D could derive from TRBD1 or TRBD2 (6 bases each). The CDR3 is 15 residues long. Trimming left V 4 bases short and J 0 bases short, with 14 bases between. CDR1 SQVTM and CDR2 ANQGSEA come from the germline V gene.

The chain links TRBV6-2 or TRBV6-3 to TRBJ2-1, with TRBD1 matching over 7 bases. After removal of 7 bases from V and 5 bases from J, the junction contained 5 bases not matched to a gene. Per the germline V gene, CDR1 is MNHEY and CDR2 is SVGEGT. The CDR3 is made up of 13 amino acids. The CDR3 DNA sequence: TGTGCCAGCAAACTCGGGACAGACAATGAGCAGTTCTTC. Encoded protein: CASKLGTDNEQFF.

The chain links TRBV4-2 to TRBJ2-2; TRBD1 might be the D (5 bases). CDR1 and CDR2 (germline): LGHNA, YNFKEQ. Trimming shortened V by 0 bases and J by 3 bases, and 8 bases separated the two germline ends. The CDR3 totals 15 residues. This chain's CDR3 is CASSQEQGDTGELFF. The CDR3 DNA follows: TGTGCCAGCAGCCAAGAGCAGGGCGACACCGGGGAGCTGTTTTTT.

The rearrangement uses TRBV3-1 and TRBJ1-3; 11 bases agree with TRBD1. Germline V gives CDR1 LGHDT, CDR2 YNNKEL (reference sequence). The J segment lost 1 base and the V segment lost 4 bases, leaving 6 bases of the junction unmatched. There are 17 residues in the CDR3. As DNA, the CDR3 is TGTGCCAGCAGCCTCGGGACAGGGGGAATTTCTGGAAACACCATATATTTT. Translation gives CASSLGTGGISGNTIYF.

V is TRBV10-3 and J is TRBJ2-3, with TRBD1 matching 7 bases. CDR1 is ENHRY and CDR2 is SYGVKD in the germline V gene. The CDR3 has 13 amino acids. Trimming took 6 bases from V and 0 from J; bases not matched to a gene: 0. This CDR3 reads CAIRGQSTDTQYF. The CDR3 nucleotides are TGTGCCATCAGGGGACAGAGCACAGATACGCAGTATTTT.

This clonotype has a single count. The chain joins TRBV3-1 to TRBJ2-2, with a tentative D call TRBD2 (6 bases). V lost 2 bases, J lost 0 bases, and 13 bases lay in between. The CDR3 extends over 17 amino acids. CDR1 and CDR2 (germline): LGHDT, YNNKEL (reference sequence). In nucleotides, the CDR3 is TGTGCCAGCAGCCAAACGGGACTGGGAGCGAACACCGGGGAGCTGTTTTTT. This codes for CASSQTGLGANTGELFF.